This T cell receptor beta chain was recorded in a study of blood T cell repertoires in COVID-19. For the study at large: Acute and convalescent COVID-19 samples came from the United States, Italy and Spain.

The germline gives CDR1 MRHNA, CDR2 SNTAGT. CDR3 length: 14 residues. Trimming took 0 bases from V and 8 from J, leaving 10 bases between them. The method was immunoSEQ multiplex PCR; TCRdb's version includes in-frame clones alone and lacks a portion of them. The table includes 150,000 to 200,000 clones, roughly 82% detected once. The genes are TRBV6-4 and TRBJ2-2; D is unresolved. The TCR sequence derives from a man in his fifties or sixties who had recovered from COVID-19. The sample was PBMCs or T cells enriched from blood (not recorded which). CDR3 DNA: TGTGCCAGCAGTGACTCCCGAATCAGAGGGGAGCTGTTTTTT. Amino acid sequence: CASSDSRIRGELFF.